These T cell receptor beta chains were read from a single sample in a study of CD8 T cells in ankylosing spondylitis. One entry per CDR3 protein, called by TCRdb with MiXCR from the 5' RACE reads. The data contain a few hundred thousand distinct CDR3 sequences, more than 15% of them singletons. Sequenced material: blood, either unsorted or a sorted T cell fraction (not recorded which). The receptors here all came from a male donor with ankylosing spondylitis. The CDR3 runs from the conserved cysteine through the conserved F or W. D genes are given only for firm matches. Clone size is not always given. Where it is, it says once, few, many or a class for expanded clones.

v_gene: TRBV25-1; abundance: NA; j_gene: TRBJ2-3; d_gene: TRBD1; CDR3nt: TGTGCCAGCAGTCCAATCGGACAGGGGCTCACAGATACGCAGTATTTT; CDR3aa: CASSPIGQGLTDTQYF
v_gene: TRBV12-3/TRBV12-4; abundance: many; j_gene: TRBJ1-2; d_gene: TRBD1; CDR3nt: TGTGCCAGCAGTTTTAAGGGGGCACGGGGCTACACCTTC; CDR3aa: CASSFKGARGYTF
v_gene: TRBV20-1; abundance: few; j_gene: TRBJ2-3; d_gene: TRBD2; CDR3nt: TGCAGTGCTAGTTCGGGGGGTACGTGGTCCTTGGCGCAGTATTTT; CDR3aa: CSASSGGTWSLAQYF
v_gene: TRBV28; abundance: NA; j_gene: TRBJ2-3; d_gene: TRBD1; CDR3nt: TGTGCCAGCAGTTCAAGACAGGGGTTTCGAGATACGCAGTATTTT; CDR3aa: CASSSRQGFRDTQYF
v_gene: TRBV12-3/TRBV12-4; abundance: few; j_gene: TRBJ2-7; d_gene: TRBD1; CDR3nt: TGTGCCAGCACCTTCGGGGACAGGGGACACGAGCAGTACTTC; CDR3aa: CASTFGDRGHEQYF
v_gene: TRBV20-1; abundance: many; j_gene: TRBJ2-5; d_gene: TRBD1; CDR3nt: TGCAGTGCTAGAGGGGGACAGGGACGGGAGACCCAGTACTTC; CDR3aa: CSARGGQGRETQYF
v_gene: TRBV12-3/TRBV12-4; abundance: few; j_gene: TRBJ1-2; d_gene: NA; CDR3nt: TGTGCCAGCACCTATCCGGGGAGGGGGGCGAGTGGCTACACCTTC; CDR3aa: CASTYPGRGASGYTF
v_gene: TRBV19; abundance: NA; j_gene: TRBJ1-1; d_gene: NA; CDR3nt: TGTGCCAGTAGTATAAGGGGACAGAACACTGAAGCTTTCTTT; CDR3aa: CASSIRGQNTEAFF
v_gene: TRBV11-2; abundance: few; j_gene: TRBJ1-5; d_gene: NA; CDR3nt: TGTGCCAGCAGCCCAAGCAATTATCAGCCCCAGCATTTT; CDR3aa: CASSPSNYQPQHF
v_gene: TRBV20-1; abundance: NA; j_gene: TRBJ2-5; d_gene: NA; CDR3nt: TGCAGTGCTAGAGAGAGCGGAGCGGGCGAGACCCAGTACTTC; CDR3aa: CSARESGAGETQYF
v_gene: TRBV2; abundance: NA; j_gene: TRBJ1-4; d_gene: TRBD1; CDR3nt: TGTGCCAGCAGCCCACAGGGGGAAGGTTTAAAACTGTTTTTT; CDR3aa: CASSPQGEGLKLFF
v_gene: TRBV18; abundance: NA; j_gene: TRBJ2-1; d_gene: NA; CDR3nt: TGTGCCAGCTCACCACCGGGACGGTACTACAATGAGCAGTTCTTC; CDR3aa: CASSPPGRYYNEQFF
v_gene: TRBV20-1; abundance: few; j_gene: TRBJ1-5; d_gene: NA; CDR3nt: TGCAGTGCGAGGGGTCTCCAGCCCCAGCATTTT; CDR3aa: CSARGLQPQHF
v_gene: TRBV24-1; abundance: many; j_gene: TRBJ2-1; d_gene: NA; CDR3nt: TGTGCCACCAGTGATTCCCAGGGGAGGTACAATGAGCAGTTCTTC; CDR3aa: CATSDSQGRYNEQFF
v_gene: TRBV7-2; abundance: NA; j_gene: TRBJ1-6; d_gene: NA; CDR3nt: TGTGCCAGCAGCTTAGGAGGAATTTATAATTCACCCCTCCACTTT; CDR3aa: CASSLGGIYNSPLHF
v_gene: TRBV9; abundance: few; j_gene: TRBJ2-1; d_gene: NA; CDR3nt: TGTGCCAGCAGCGTAGATGTGAGGTACAATGAGCAGTTCTTC; CDR3aa: CASSVDVRYNEQFF
v_gene: TRBV6-1; abundance: once; j_gene: TRBJ2-3; d_gene: TRBD2; CDR3nt: TGTGCCAGCAAGACTAGCGGGAGGGTAGATACGCAGTATTTT; CDR3aa: CASKTSGRVDTQYF